Listed below are T cell receptor beta chains from one sample, sequenced in a study of T cell repertoires in cytomegalovirus infection. For these TCRs, the target antigens are not known. MiXCR, applied by TCRdb to the reads, yields one record per CDR3 protein. The repertoire holds some 800,000 distinct CDR3 sequences, with around a third as singletons. Sequenced material: cultured CD8+ T cells from PBMCs, taken from culture after CMV antigen stimulation. The receptors were sampled from a human donor in good health (CMV status not recorded). Some clones in this sample may be carry-over from other donors' samples. Both conserved end residues are part of each CDR3. Each record gives: CDR3 protein, CDR3 DNA, clone size, V gene, D gene, J gene. A D gene is named only where the DNA matches it firmly. Size is stated for part of the rows, as once, few or many counts, or as a class when the clone is expanded.

CASSLVSGQGTYNSPLHF | TGTGCCAGCAGCTTAGTTTCGGGACAGGGCACCTATAATTCACCCCTCCACTTT | many | TRBV7-2 | TRBD1 | TRBJ1-6
CANSFLSGDDSPYEQYF | TGTGCCAACAGCTTCTTATCAGGAGACGATTCCCCCTACGAGCAGTACTTC | NA | TRBV7-6 | NA | TRBJ2-7
CASSERLAQTQYF | TGTGCCAGCAGTGAAAGACTAGCACAGACCCAGTACTTC | NA | TRBV2 | TRBD2 | TRBJ2-5
CASSLQGYYQPQHF | TGTGCCAGCAGTTTACAGGGGTATTATCAGCCCCAGCATTTT | few | TRBV28 | NA | TRBJ1-5
CASSEAPGGYTF | TGTGCCAGCAGCGAAGCCCCTGGAGGCTACACCTTC | few | TRBV7-9 | NA | TRBJ1-2
CASTPGQGNWQETQYF | TGTGCCAGCACTCCCGGGCAGGGGAATTGGCAAGAGACCCAGTACTTC | NA | TRBV18 | NA | TRBJ2-5
CASSEIPASGNTIYF | TGTGCCAGCAGTGAAATTCCAGCCTCTGGAAACACCATATATTTT | NA | TRBV6-1 | NA | TRBJ1-3
CASSQGPAGGHYGYTF | TGCGCCAGCAGCCAAGGACCCGCGGGGGGCCACTATGGCTACACCTTC | NA | TRBV4-1 | NA | TRBJ1-2
CASRSGISWEQFF | TGTGCCAGCAGATCTGGGATTTCGTGGGAGCAGTTCTTC | few | TRBV6-2/TRBV6-3 | NA | TRBJ2-1
CASSGGVTYEQYF | TGTGCCAGCAGTGGCGGGGTAACCTACGAGCAGTACTTC | few | TRBV12-3/TRBV12-4 | NA | TRBJ2-7
CASSLDGRYGYTF | TGTGCCAGCAGTCTCGACGGAAGATATGGCTACACCTTC | NA | TRBV28 | NA | TRBJ1-2
CASSSKFNQPQHF | TGTGCCAGTAGTAGCAAGTTTAATCAGCCCCAGCATTTT | NA | TRBV19 | NA | TRBJ1-5
CATWEFSSTDTQYF | TGTGCCACCTGGGAATTCTCTAGCACAGATACGCAGTATTTT | NA | TRBV2 | NA | TRBJ2-3
CASSEQKRTGRGETQYF | TGCGCCAGCAGCGAACAAAAACGGACAGGGAGAGGTGAGACCCAGTACTTC | few | TRBV5-1 | TRBD1 | TRBJ2-5
CASSEIGGAKNIQYF | TGTGCCAGCAGTGAAATAGGGGGAGCCAAAAACATTCAGTACTTC | NA | TRBV6-1 | NA | TRBJ2-4
CASSSRDSYFEQFF | TGTGCCAGCAGTTCCCGGGACAGTTATTTCGAGCAGTTCTTC | once | TRBV6-2/TRBV6-3 | TRBD1 | TRBJ2-1
CAMAAGEGNQPQHF | TGTGCCATGGCAGCAGGGGAAGGCAATCAGCCCCAGCATTTT | NA | TRBV10-3 | NA | TRBJ1-5
CASRARGYGYTF | TGTGCCAGCAGGGCCCGGGGCTATGGCTACACCTTC | NA | TRBV27 | NA | TRBJ1-2
CASSPGTSDTQYF | TGTGCCAGCAGCCCAGGGACGTCAGATACGCAGTATTTT | few | TRBV7-9 | NA | TRBJ2-3
CASSLSLPQPQHF | TGTGCCAGCAGTTTGAGCCTCCCTCAGCCCCAGCATTTT | few | TRBV27 | NA | TRBJ1-5
CASSITENTGELFF | TGTGCCAGTAGTATAACAGAAAACACCGGGGAGCTGTTTTTT | NA | TRBV19 | NA | TRBJ2-2
CASSESSGVGNTGELFF | TGTGCCAGCAGTGAATCTAGCGGGGTTGGGAACACCGGGGAGCTGTTTTTT | few | TRBV2 | TRBD2 | TRBJ2-2
CSAYRTDYMTTQFGQPQHF | TGCAGTGCTTACAGGACAGACTACATGACTACTCAATTTGGGCAGCCCCAGCATTTT | NA | TRBV20-1 | NA | TRBJ1-5
CANKQADTNTEAFF | TGTGCCAACAAGCAGGCAGACACAAACACTGAAGCTTTCTTT | NA | TRBV6-6 | NA | TRBJ1-1
CASSEKGNSPLHF | TGTGCCAGCAGTGAAAAAGGGAATTCACCCCTCCACTTT | NA | TRBV2 | NA | TRBJ1-6
CATGTVDYGYTF | TGTGCCACGGGGACAGTTGATTATGGCTACACCTTC | few | TRBV19 | TRBD1 | TRBJ1-2
CASSLPRGGPTWADTQYF | TGTGCCAGCAGCCTCCCTAGGGGGGGACCAACATGGGCAGATACGCAGTATTTT | NA | TRBV9 | NA | TRBJ2-3
CASRTGTNQNYGYTF | TGTGCCAGCAGAACCGGGACGAATCAAAACTATGGCTACACCTTC | few | TRBV12-3/TRBV12-4 | NA | TRBJ1-2
CASRPDLNEQFF | TGTGCCAGCAGACCCGACTTGAATGAGCAGTTCTTC | few | TRBV7-9 | NA | TRBJ2-1
CASSERGARPGNEQFF | TGTGCCAGCAGTGAACGGGGGGCCCGCCCGGGTAATGAGCAGTTCTTC | NA | TRBV6-1 | NA | TRBJ2-1
CASSYLLAGSETQYF | TGCGCCAGCAGCTACCTACTAGCGGGGTCAGAGACCCAGTACTTC | NA | TRBV4-1 | TRBD2 | TRBJ2-5
CASSPGRFDSPLHF | TGTGCCAGCAGCCCTGGTCGGTTTGATTCACCCCTCCACTTT | many | TRBV7-9 | NA | TRBJ1-6
CASSVVEESSSYGYTF | TGTGCCAGCAGCGTAGTCGAAGAATCCTCTTCCTATGGCTACACCTTC | few | TRBV9 | NA | TRBJ1-2
CASLAAQGGLYYGYTF | TGTGCCAGCCTGGCGGCCCAGGGAGGGCTCTACTATGGCTACACCTTC | NA | TRBV7-9 | NA | TRBJ1-2
CASSLAARGPYEQYF | TGTGCCAGCAGTTTAGCGGCCCGGGGACCCTACGAGCAGTACTTC | few | TRBV12-3/TRBV12-4 | NA | TRBJ2-7
CASSLVGAVSYNEQFF | TGTGCCAGCAGCTTAGTTGGTGCCGTTTCCTACAATGAGCAGTTCTTC | NA | TRBV11-3 | NA | TRBJ2-1
CATSDGTEAPGIIETQYF | TGTGCCACCAGTGATGGGACAGAAGCCCCGGGTATAATAGAGACCCAGTACTTC | few | TRBV24-1 | TRBD1 | TRBJ2-5
CASSLDRGLNGYTF | TGTGCCAGCAGCCTAGACAGGGGGCTGAATGGCTACACCTTC | NA | TRBV7-9 | TRBD1 | TRBJ1-2
CAIRGVEDSGANVLTF | TGTGCCATCCGAGGGGTTGAGGACTCTGGGGCCAACGTCCTGACTTTC | few | TRBV12-3/TRBV12-4 | NA | TRBJ2-6
CASSSRDGATNEKLFF | TGTGCCAGCAGCTCCAGGGACGGCGCAACTAATGAAAAACTGTTTTTT | many | TRBV7-8 | NA | TRBJ1-4
CASSQYSQGTETQYF | TGCGCCAGCAGCCAGTACTCCCAGGGGACAGAGACCCAGTACTTC | NA | TRBV4-1 | NA | TRBJ2-5
CRGQLNTEAFF | TGCAGGGGACAGTTGAACACTGAAGCTTTCTTT | few | TRBV29-1 | TRBD1 | TRBJ1-1
CASSLIGTPSLEQYF | TGTGCCAGCAGTTTAATCGGGACACCCTCCCTCGAGCAGTACTTC | NA | TRBV27 | NA | TRBJ2-7
CASSLRSGYGYTF | TGTGCCAGCAGCCTAAGGTCAGGCTATGGCTACACCTTC | NA | TRBV11-1 | NA | TRBJ1-2
CSARGGGGRVPTYEQYF | TGCAGTGCTAGAGGAGGGGGGGGTAGGGTCCCTACCTACGAGCAGTACTTC | NA | TRBV20-1 | NA | TRBJ2-7
CANSGGGKTEAFF | TGTGCCAACAGCGGCGGGGGTAAAACTGAAGCTTTCTTT | NA | TRBV7-9 | NA | TRBJ1-1
CASSLVTGVREETQYF | TGTGCCAGCAGCTTAGTGACAGGCGTGAGAGAGGAGACCCAGTACTTC | few | TRBV11-2 | NA | TRBJ2-5
CASRGQGPMNTEAFF | TGTGCCAGTAGAGGACAGGGCCCCATGAACACTGAAGCTTTCTTT | NA | TRBV19 | TRBD1 | TRBJ1-1
CASSSGTTYQETQYF | TGTGCCAGCAGCTCCGGGACAACTTACCAAGAGACCCAGTACTTC | NA | TRBV6-2/TRBV6-3 | NA | TRBJ2-5
CASSRRGPGGSYNEQFF | TGTGCCAGCAGCCGGCGGGGTCCGGGGGGCTCCTACAATGAGCAGTTCTTC | many | TRBV4-2 | TRBD2 | TRBJ2-1
CASSRQGMNTEAFF | TGTGCCAGCAGTCGACAGGGCATGAACACTGAAGCTTTCTTT | many | TRBV7-8 | TRBD1 | TRBJ1-1
CASRKRGGPQETQYF | TGTGCCAGCAGAAAGCGGGGGGGTCCTCAAGAGACCCAGTACTTC | NA | TRBV27 | TRBD2 | TRBJ2-5
CASSLVGSPSYEQYF | TGTGCCAGCAGCTTAGTGGGCAGCCCCTCCTACGAGCAGTACTTC | NA | TRBV11-2 | NA | TRBJ2-7
CASSLGARPYNEQFF | TGTGCCAGCAGTTTAGGGGCTCGTCCCTACAATGAGCAGTTCTTC | few | TRBV12-3/TRBV12-4 | NA | TRBJ2-1